This T cell receptor (beta chain) was identified in a study of T cells in Graves' hyperthyroidism and ophthalmopathy. General study results and limits: Clonotypes that were expanded in thyroid above 0.001 mostly appeared in blood too. Ophthalmopathy was identified by the model a median about 6.4 months ahead of onset. Ophthalmopathy cases were set apart from stable hyperthyroidism by a 13 V-J model.

TCR beta CDR3 region amplification was performed from RNA transcripts. Using the HTBI primer set, a first-round RT-PCR was run on the TCR CDR3. A single record per CDR3 protein comes from TCRdb applying MiXCR to the multiplex PCR reads. The profile covers 500,000 to 800,000 distinct CDR3 sequences, with just under 45% appearing a single time and approximately 6.8% taken by the ten largest. Orbital computed tomography, thyroid ultrasound, serum thyroxine and TRAb, and clinical symptoms together informed the diagnoses. As for this clonotype: No antigen is known for it.

The sequenced sample consisted of peripheral blood or thyroid tissue (not recorded which). This receptor was obtained from an adult man with Graves' disease, either hyperthyroidism or ophthalmopathy (not recorded which).

This chain's CDR3 is CASSVELGSQGGGEQYF. CDR3 DNA: TGTGCCAGCAGCGTTGAACTGGGTTCACAGGGAGGGGGCGAGCAGTACTTC. The chain has TRBV7-9 and TRBJ2-7; TRBD2 might be the D (7 bases). This CDR3 has 17 amino acids. Germline V gene data show CDR1 as SEHNR and CDR2 as FQNEAQ (reference sequence). V lost 5 bases to trimming and J lost 6 bases, with 26 bases between them.